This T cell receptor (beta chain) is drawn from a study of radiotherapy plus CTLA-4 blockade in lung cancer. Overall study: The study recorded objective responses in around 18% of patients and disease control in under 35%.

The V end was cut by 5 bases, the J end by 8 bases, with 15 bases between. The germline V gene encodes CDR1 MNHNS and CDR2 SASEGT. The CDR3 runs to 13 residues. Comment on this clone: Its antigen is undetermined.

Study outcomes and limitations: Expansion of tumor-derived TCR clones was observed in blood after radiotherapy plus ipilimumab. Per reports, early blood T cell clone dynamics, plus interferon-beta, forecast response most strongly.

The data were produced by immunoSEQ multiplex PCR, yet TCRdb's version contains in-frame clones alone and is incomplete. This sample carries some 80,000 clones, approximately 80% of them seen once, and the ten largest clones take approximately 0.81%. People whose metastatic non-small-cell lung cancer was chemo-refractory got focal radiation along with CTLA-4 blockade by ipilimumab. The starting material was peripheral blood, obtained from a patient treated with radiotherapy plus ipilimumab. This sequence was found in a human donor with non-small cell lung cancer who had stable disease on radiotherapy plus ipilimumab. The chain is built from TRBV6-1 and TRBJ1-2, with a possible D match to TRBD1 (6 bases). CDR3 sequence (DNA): TGTGCCAGCAGTCTACAGGGCCCGGGGGGCTACACCTTC. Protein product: CASSLQGPGGYTF.